One sample yielded the 19 T cell receptor beta chains listed below, sequenced in a study of cytomegalovirus exposure and HLA in healthy donors. 60 Vbeta and 13 Jbeta primers were used in PCR. This table comes from immunoSEQ multiplex PCR, and its TCRdb copy is limited to in-frame clones, with some not included. The sample lists about 250,000 clones, roughly 70% occurring once. The sequencing sample was made of PBMCs. These receptors all come from a female donor in good health and CMV-seronegative.

The chain joins TRBV28 to TRBJ2-5, with no clear D. The germline V gene encodes CDR1 MDHEN and CDR2 SYDVKM. The CDR3 is 13 amino acids. The germline V and J ends were trimmed by 7 bases and 5 bases, with 14 bases remaining between them. CDR3 residues: CASKRFPGETQYF. DNA for the CDR3: TGTGCCAGCAAGCGCTTCCCCGGGGAGACCCAGTACTTC.

This chain uses TRBV6-5 with TRBJ2-7; 8 nucleotides align to TRBD2. This CDR3 has 15 amino acids. V was clipped by 2 bases and J by 7 bases; unmatched bases: 10. Germline V gene data show CDR1 as MNHEY and CDR2 as SVGAGI. In nucleotides, the CDR3 is TGTGCCAGCAGTTACGGGTCTAGCGGGCGGCTAGAGCAGTACTTC. Protein: CASSYGSSGRLEQYF.

The chain carries TRBV27 and TRBJ1-5; 10 positions agree with TRBD1. CDR3 size: 14 residues. Germline V gene lookup returns CDR1 MNHEY and CDR2 SMNVEV (reference sequence). The V and J ends lost 3 bases and 4 bases, in that order; junction bases with no gene match: 0. CDR3 sequence: CASSLGQGNQPQHF. The CDR3 DNA follows: TGTGCCAGCAGTTTGGGACAGGGGAATCAGCCCCAGCATTTT.

The chain's CDR3 is CASSDSTDTQYF. CDR3 sequence (DNA): TGTGCCAGCAGTGACAGTACAGATACGCAGTATTTT. The J gene is TRBJ2-3, the V gene TRBV6-1; D ambiguous. From germline, CDR1 is MNHNS and CDR2 SASEGT. The CDR3 is 12 amino acids. V was pared by 3 bases and J by 3 bases, with 4 bases between.

The gene calls are TRBV9 and TRBJ2-7; 11 bases fit TRBD1. Per germline, CDR1 SGDLS and CDR2 YYNGEE. V dropped 0 bases and J dropped 5; count of bases not matched to a gene: 7. This CDR3 contains 16 residues. CDR3 region: CASSVARGQGVNEQYF. The CDR3 nucleotides are TGTGCCAGCAGCGTAGCTAGGGGACAGGGGGTAAACGAGCAGTACTTC.

The genes are TRBV19 and TRBJ2-7; 10 bases are shared with TRBD1. The ends lost 10 bases at V and 1 base at J; junction bases unmatched: 10. Germline V CDR1 and CDR2: LNHDA, SQIVND (reference sequence). This CDR3 has 15 residues. This chain's CDR3 is CATRGQGTRSYEQYF. CDR3 sequence (DNA): TGTGCCACCCGGGGACAGGGGACGCGGTCCTACGAGCAGTACTTC.

The chain carries TRBV2 and TRBJ2-7; TRBD2 matches at 10 bases. The germline V gene encodes CDR1 SNHLY and CDR2 FYNNEI. The CDR3 spans 15 residues. V lost 6 bases to trimming and J lost 1 base; unmatched junction nucleotides: 6. The DNA for the CDR3 is TGTGCCAGCAGGAAATCTAGCGGGGGATCCTACGAGCAGTACTTC. It is translated as CASRKSSGGSYEQYF.

This chain uses TRBV7-9 with TRBJ1-2; 9 bases match TRBD1. Germline V gives CDR1 SEHNR, CDR2 FQNEAQ (reference sequence). The ends lost 4 bases at V and 4 bases at J; junction bases unmatched: 7. The CDR3 is made up of 15 amino acids. Here the CDR3 DNA reads TGTGCCAGCAGCTACTCGGGACAGGGTAGCTATGGCTACACCTTC. It codes for CASSYSGQGSYGYTF.

Written as DNA, the CDR3 is TGTGCCAGCAGCACTAGCGGAGGGGGGGCAGATACGCAGTATTTT. This gives the protein CASSTSGGGADTQYF. J is TRBJ2-3 and V is TRBV11-3; 8 nucleotides line up with TRBD2. Germline V gene data show CDR1 as SGHNT and CDR2 as YENEEA. CDR3 length: 15 residues. V shed 5 bases and J 4 bases; nucleotides not matched to a gene: 8.

The V and J genes are TRBV6-5 and TRBJ2-5, with 10 bases matching TRBD2. This CDR3 is 15 amino acids long. Germline CDR1 MNHEY, CDR2 SVGAGI. V was pared by 6 bases and J by 2 bases, with 6 bases of the junction left unmatched. CDR3 sequence (DNA): TGTGCCAGCAGCCAAGGACTAGCGGTACAAGAGACCCAGTACTTC. It codes for CASSQGLAVQETQYF.

The rearrangement joins TRBV29-1 to TRBJ2-3; TRBD2 matches at 10 bases. CDR3 length: 13 residues. V was pared by 4 bases and J by 4 bases, with 2 bases of the junction left unmatched. Germline CDR1 is SQVTM and CDR2 is ANQGSEA. CDR3 region: CSVAAGGPDTQYF. For the CDR3, the DNA is TGCAGCGTTGCAGCGGGAGGGCCAGATACGCAGTATTTT.

The rearrangement uses TRBV10-2 and TRBJ2-7; 9 nucleotides align to TRBD2. Trimming took 4 bases from V and 6 from J; bases not matched to a gene: 7. Germline V gene lookup returns CDR1 WSHSY and CDR2 SAAADI. There are 14 residues in the CDR3. The CDR3 sequence: CASSVLAGSREQYF. DNA for the CDR3: TGCGCCAGCAGTGTTCTAGCGGGATCGCGCGAGCAGTACTTC.

This chain joins TRBV6-6 and TRBJ2-2; 8 bases are shared with TRBD1. This CDR3 has 15 amino acids. In germline, CDR1 is MNHNY, CDR2 SVGAGI (reference sequence). V lost 0 bases to trimming and J lost 4 bases; unmatched junction nucleotides: 1. In DNA form, the CDR3 reads TGTGCCAGCAGTTACTCGGACAGGGTCACCGGGGAGCTGTTTTTT. It specifies CASSYSDRVTGELFF.

The V call is TRBV9, the J call TRBJ1-1; 9 nucleotides match TRBD1. The length of the CDR3 is 14 residues. V was clipped by 2 bases and J by 4 bases; unmatched bases: 3. Per germline, CDR1 SGDLS and CDR2 YYNGEE. CDR3 sequence reads: CASSVGQGGTEAFF. CDR3 DNA sequence: TGTGCCAGCAGCGTGGGACAGGGAGGCACTGAAGCTTTCTTT.

The rearrangement uses TRBV27 and TRBJ2-3, with D possibly matching TRBD2 (7 bases). The CDR3 is made up of 14 amino acids. V was pared by 8 bases and J by 2 bases, with 14 bases between. Germline V lookup: CDR1 MNHEY, CDR2 SMNVEV (reference sequence). CDR3 loop: CASAWGGLTDTQYF. CDR3 nucleotides: TGTGCCAGCGCGTGGGGGGGGCTCACAGATACGCAGTATTTT.

The gene calls are TRBV10-1 and TRBJ1-3, with 7 bases that match TRBD1. Looked up from germline, CDR1 is WNHNN and CDR2 is SYGVQD (reference sequence). This CDR3 is 13 amino acids long. V trimming: 11 bases; J trimming: 0 bases; junction bases outside the gene matches: 4. The CDR3 loop is CASRGDSGNTIYF. CDR3 nucleotides: TGCGCCTCCAGGGGGGACTCTGGAAACACCATATATTTT.

The J gene is TRBJ2-5, the V gene TRBV6-6; 8 bases are shared with TRBD1. Germline CDR1 is MNHNY and CDR2 is SVGAGI (reference sequence). V lost 6 bases to trimming and J lost 4 bases; unmatched junction nucleotides: 10. This CDR3 has 15 residues. The CDR3, as DNA: TGTGCCAGCAGAACGCCGTGTCAGGGGGCAGAGACCCAGTACTTC. Translating gives CASRTPCQGAETQYF.

This CDR3 is CAISLPTPGRAEAFF. Here the CDR3 DNA reads TGTGCCATCAGTTTACCGACACCCGGGAGGGCTGAAGCTTTCTTT. J is TRBJ1-1 and V is TRBV10-3, with no clear D. The CDR3 totals 15 residues. Per the germline V gene, CDR1 is ENHRY and CDR2 is SYGVKD. With 5 bases removed from V and 6 bases from J, the gap between germline ends came to 19 bases.

There are a few counts of this clone. J is TRBJ1-5 and V is TRBV18; D may be TRBD1 (6 bases). CDR3 size: 13 residues. The germline V and J ends were trimmed by 5 bases and 5 bases, with 10 bases remaining between them. From germline, CDR1 is KGHSH and CDR2 LQKENI. The DNA for the CDR3 is TGTGCCAGCTCATTAGAGGGGGATCAGCCCCAGCATTTT. It specifies CASSLEGDQPQHF.